This TCR beta chain derives from a study of shared clonotypes between healthy human individuals. The assay was immunoSEQ multiplex PCR, and TCRdb's table has in-frame clones only and misses some. This table holds some 2,100,000 clones, approximately 94% found once. Trimming took off 0 bases at V and 5 bases at J, with 7 bases between the two ends. CDR1 is SGHTA and CDR2 is FQGNSA in the germline V gene. The CDR3 has 13 amino acids. The sequence came from a man aged 18 to 30 in good health. The sequenced sample consisted of naive CD4+ T cells sorted from blood. This sample's subset: CD45RA+ positively selected. The chain links TRBV7-2 to TRBJ2-5; D uncertain. The CDR3 region has the DNA TGTGCCAGCAGCTTAGCAGTAGGGGAGACCCAGTACTTC. Protein: CASSLAVGETQYF. Based on the CDR3 plus reference TRBV7-2 and TRBJ2-5, the full variable domain is GAGVSQSPSNKVTEKGKDVELRCDPISGHTALYWYRQSLGQGLEFLIYFQGNSAPDKSGLPSDRFSAERTGGSVSTLTIQRTQQEDSAVYLCASSLAVGETQYFGPGTRLLVL.